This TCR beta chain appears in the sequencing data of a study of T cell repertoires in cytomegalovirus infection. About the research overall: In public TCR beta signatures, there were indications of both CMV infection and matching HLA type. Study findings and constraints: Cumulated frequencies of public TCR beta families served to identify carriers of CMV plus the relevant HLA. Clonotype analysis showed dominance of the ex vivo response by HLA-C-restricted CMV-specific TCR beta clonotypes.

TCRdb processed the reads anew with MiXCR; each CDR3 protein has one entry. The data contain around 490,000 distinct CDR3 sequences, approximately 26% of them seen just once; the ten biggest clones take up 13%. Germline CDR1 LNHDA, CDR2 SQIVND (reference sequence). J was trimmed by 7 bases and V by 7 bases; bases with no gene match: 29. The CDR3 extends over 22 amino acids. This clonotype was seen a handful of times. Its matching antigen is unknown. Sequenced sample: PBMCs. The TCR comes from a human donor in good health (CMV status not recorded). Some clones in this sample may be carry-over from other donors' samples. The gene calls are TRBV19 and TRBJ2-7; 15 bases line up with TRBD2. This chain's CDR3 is CASKNRDRDGPGLAGGKVEQYV. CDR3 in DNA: TGTGCCAGTAAAAACCGGGACAGGGACGGACCGGGACTAGCGGGAGGCAAAGTGGAGCAGTACGTC.